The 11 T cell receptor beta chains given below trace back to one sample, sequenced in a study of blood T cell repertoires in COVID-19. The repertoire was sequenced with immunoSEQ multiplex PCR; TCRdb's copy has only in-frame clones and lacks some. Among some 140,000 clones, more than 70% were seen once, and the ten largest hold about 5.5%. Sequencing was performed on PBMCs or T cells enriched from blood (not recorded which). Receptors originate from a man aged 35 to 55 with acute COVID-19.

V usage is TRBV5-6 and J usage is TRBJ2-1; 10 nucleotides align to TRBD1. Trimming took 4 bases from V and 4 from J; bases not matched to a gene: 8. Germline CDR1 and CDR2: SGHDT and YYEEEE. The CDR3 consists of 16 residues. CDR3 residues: CASSPAGQGIYNEQFF. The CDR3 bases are TGTGCCAGCAGCCCTGCGGGACAGGGGATTTACAATGAGCAGTTCTTC.

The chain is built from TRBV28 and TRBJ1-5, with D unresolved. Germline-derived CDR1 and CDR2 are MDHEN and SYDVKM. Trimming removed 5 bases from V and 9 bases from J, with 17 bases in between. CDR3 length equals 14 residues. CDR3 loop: CASSPGLRSGPQHF. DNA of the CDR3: TGTGCCAGCAGTCCCGGGTTAAGGTCTGGGCCCCAGCATTTT.

The CDR3 reads CASSSGTSEYNEQFF. DNA of the CDR3: TGTGCCAGCAGCTCCGGGACTAGCGAGTACAATGAGCAGTTCTTC. The chain combines TRBV3-1 (or the pseudogene TRBV3-2) with TRBJ2-1; TRBD2 agrees at 10 bases. V was pared by 5 bases and J by 4 bases, with 5 bases of the junction left unmatched. CDR3 length equals 15 residues. CDR1 and CDR2 from the germline V gene are LGHDT and YNNKEL (reference sequence).

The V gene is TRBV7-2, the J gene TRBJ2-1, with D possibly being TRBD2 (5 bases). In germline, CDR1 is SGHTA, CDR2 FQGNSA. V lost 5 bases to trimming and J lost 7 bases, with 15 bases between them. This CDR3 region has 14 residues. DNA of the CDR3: TGTGCCAGCAGCCCCGGGGTTAACAAGAATGAGCAGTTCTTC. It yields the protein CASSPGVNKNEQFF.

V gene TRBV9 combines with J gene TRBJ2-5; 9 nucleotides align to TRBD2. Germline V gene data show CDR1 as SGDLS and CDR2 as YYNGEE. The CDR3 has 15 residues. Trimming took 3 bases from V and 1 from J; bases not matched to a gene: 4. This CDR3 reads CASSGETSGQETQYF. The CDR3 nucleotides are TGTGCCAGCAGCGGGGAGACTAGCGGCCAAGAGACCCAGTACTTC.

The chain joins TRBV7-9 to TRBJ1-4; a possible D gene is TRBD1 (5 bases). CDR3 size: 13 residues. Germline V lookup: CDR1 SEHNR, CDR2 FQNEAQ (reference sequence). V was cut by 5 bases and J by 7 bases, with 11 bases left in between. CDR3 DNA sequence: TGTGCCAGCAGCCCTACCGACAGTGAAAAACTGTTTTTT. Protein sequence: CASSPTDSEKLFF.

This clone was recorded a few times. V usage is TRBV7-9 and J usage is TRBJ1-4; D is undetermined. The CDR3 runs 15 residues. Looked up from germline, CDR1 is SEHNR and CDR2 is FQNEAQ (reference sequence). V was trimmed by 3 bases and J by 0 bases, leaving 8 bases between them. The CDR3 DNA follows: TGTGCCAGCAGCTTCCCCAGTACAACTAATGAAAAACTGTTTTTT. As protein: CASSFPSTTNEKLFF.

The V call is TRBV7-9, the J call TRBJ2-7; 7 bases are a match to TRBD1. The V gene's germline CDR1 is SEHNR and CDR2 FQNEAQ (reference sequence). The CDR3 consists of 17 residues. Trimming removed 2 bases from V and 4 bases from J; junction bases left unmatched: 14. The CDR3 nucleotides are TGTGCCAGCAGCTTAAAAGGGGGCGACCCCGCCAGATACGAGCAGTACTTC. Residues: CASSLKGGDPARYEQYF.

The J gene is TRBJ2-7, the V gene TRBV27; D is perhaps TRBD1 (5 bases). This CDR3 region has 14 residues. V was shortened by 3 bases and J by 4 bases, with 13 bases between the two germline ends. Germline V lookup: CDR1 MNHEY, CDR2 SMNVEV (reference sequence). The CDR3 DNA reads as TGTGCCAGCAGTTTCCAGAACAGGTTGTACGAGCAGTACTTC. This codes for CASSFQNRLYEQYF.

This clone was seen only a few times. The CDR3 region is CASSGLADNTDTQYF. The CDR3 bases are TGTGCCAGCAGCGGACTAGCGGATAACACAGATACGCAGTATTTT. This rearrangement joins TRBV6-5 to TRBJ2-3; TRBD2 matches 10 bases. Per the germline V gene, CDR1 is MNHEY and CDR2 is SVGAGI. The J segment lost 2 bases and the V segment lost 6 bases, leaving 5 bases of the junction unmatched. The length of the CDR3 is 15 residues.

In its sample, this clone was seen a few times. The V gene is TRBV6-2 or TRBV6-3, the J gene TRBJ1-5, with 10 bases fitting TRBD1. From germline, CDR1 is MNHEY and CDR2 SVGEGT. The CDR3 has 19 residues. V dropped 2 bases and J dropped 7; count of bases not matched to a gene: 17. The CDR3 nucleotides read TGTGCCAGCAGTTACCCATCCGAAATCCGGGACAGGGGACGCCAGCCCCAGCATTTT. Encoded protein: CASSYPSEIRDRGRQPQHF.